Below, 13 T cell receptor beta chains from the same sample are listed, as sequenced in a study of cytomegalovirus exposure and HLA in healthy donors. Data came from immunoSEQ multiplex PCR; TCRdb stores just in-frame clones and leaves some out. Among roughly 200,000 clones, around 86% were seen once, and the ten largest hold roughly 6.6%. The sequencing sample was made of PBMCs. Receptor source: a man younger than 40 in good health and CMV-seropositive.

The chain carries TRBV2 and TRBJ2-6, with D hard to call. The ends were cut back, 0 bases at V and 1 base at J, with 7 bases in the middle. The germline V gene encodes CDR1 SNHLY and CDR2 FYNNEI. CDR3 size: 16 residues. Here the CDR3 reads CASSEARSSGANVLTF. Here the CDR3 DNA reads TGTGCCAGCAGTGAAGCGCGGAGTTCTGGGGCCAACGTCCTGACTTTC. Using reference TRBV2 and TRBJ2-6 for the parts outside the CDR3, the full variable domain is EPEVTQTPSHQVTQMGQEVILRCVPISNHLYFYWYRQILGQKVEFLVSFYNNEISEKSEIFDDQFSVERPDGSNFTLKIRSTKLEDSAMYFCASSEARSSGANVLTFGAGSRLTVL.

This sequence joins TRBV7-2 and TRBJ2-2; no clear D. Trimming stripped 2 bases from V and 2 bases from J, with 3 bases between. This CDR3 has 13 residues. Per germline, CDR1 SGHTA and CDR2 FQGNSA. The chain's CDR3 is CASSLYNTGELFF. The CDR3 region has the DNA TGTGCCAGCAGCTTATACAACACCGGGGAGCTGTTTTTT. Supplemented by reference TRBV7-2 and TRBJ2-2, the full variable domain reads GAGVSQSPSNKVTEKGKDVELRCDPISGHTALYWYRQSLGQGLEFLIYFQGNSAPDKSGLPSDRFSAERTGGSVSTLTIQRTQQEDSAVYLCASSLYNTGELFFGEGSRLTVL.

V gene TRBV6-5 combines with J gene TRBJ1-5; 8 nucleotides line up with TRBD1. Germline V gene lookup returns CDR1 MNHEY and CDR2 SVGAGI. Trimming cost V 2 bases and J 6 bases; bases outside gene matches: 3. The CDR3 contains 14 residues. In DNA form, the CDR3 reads TGTGCCAGCAGTTACGGACAGGGAGCTCAGCCCCAGCATTTT. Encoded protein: CASSYGQGAQPQHF.

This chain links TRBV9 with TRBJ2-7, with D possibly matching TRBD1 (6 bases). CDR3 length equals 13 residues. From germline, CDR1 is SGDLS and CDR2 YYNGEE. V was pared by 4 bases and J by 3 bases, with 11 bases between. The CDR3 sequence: CASSPRDNYEQYF. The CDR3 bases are TGTGCCAGCAGCCCACGGGACAACTACGAGCAGTACTTC.

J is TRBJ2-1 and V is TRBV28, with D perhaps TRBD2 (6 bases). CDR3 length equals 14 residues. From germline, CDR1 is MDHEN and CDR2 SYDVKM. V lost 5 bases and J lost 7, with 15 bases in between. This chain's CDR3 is CASSGGMAGNEQFF. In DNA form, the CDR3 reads TGTGCCAGCAGTGGCGGTATGGCGGGGAATGAGCAGTTCTTC.

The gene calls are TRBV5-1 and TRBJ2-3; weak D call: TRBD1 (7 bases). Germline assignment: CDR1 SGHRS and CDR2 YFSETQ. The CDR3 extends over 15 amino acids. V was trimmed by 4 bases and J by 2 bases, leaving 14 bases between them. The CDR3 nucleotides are TGCGCCAGCAGCGTGGACAGGCGGGACACAGATACGCAGTATTTT. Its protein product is CASSVDRRDTDTQYF.

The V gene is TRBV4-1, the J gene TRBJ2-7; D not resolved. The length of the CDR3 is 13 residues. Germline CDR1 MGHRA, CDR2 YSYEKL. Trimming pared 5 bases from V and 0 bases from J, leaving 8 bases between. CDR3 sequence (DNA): TGCGCCAGCAGCTCCTCCCACTCCTACGAGCAGTACTTC. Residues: CASSSSHSYEQYF.

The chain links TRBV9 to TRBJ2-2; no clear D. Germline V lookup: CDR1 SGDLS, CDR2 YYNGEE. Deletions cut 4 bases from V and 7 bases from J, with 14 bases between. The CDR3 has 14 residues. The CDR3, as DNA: TGTGCCAGCAGCCCCTATTCGGACGGCGGGGAGCTGTTTTTT. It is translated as CASSPYSDGGELFF.

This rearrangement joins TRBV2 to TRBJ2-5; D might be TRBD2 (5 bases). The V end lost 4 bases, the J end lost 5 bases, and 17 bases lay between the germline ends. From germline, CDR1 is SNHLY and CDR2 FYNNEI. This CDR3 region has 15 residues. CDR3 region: CASSVGQTWEETQYF. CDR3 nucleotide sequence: TGTGCCAGCAGTGTCGGCCAAACGTGGGAGGAGACCCAGTACTTC.

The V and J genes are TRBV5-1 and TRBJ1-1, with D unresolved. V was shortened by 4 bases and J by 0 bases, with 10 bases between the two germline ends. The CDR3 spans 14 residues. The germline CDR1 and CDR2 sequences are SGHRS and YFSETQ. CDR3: CASSGGLMNTEAFF. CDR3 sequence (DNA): TGCGCCAGCAGCGGTGGACTGATGAACACTGAAGCTTTCTTT. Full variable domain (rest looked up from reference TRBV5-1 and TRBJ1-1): KAGVTQTPRYLIKTRGQQVTLSCSPISGHRSVSWYQQTPGQGLQFLFEYFSETQRNKGNFPGRFSGRQFSNSRSEMNVSTLELGDSALYLCASSGGLMNTEAFFGQGTRLTVV.

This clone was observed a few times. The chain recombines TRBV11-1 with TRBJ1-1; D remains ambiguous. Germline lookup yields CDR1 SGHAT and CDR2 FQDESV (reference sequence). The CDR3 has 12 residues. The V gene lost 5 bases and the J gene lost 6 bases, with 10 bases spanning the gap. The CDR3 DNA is TGTGCCAGCAGCCCAGGCGGCGCTGAAGCTTTCTTT. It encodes CASSPGGAEAFF. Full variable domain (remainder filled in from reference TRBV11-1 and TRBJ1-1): EAEVAQSPRYKITEKSQAVAFWCDPISGHATLYWYRQILGQGPELLVQFQDESVVDDSQLPKDRFSAERLKGVDSTLKIQPAELGDSAMYLCASSPGGAEAFFGQGTRLTVV.

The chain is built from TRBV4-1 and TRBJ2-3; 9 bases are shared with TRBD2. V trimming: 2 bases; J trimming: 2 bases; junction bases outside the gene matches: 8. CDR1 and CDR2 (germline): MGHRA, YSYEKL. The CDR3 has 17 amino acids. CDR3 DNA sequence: TGCGCCAGCAGCCAATTTCACCTAGCGGGGCTCACAGATACGCAGTATTTT. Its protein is CASSQFHLAGLTDTQYF.

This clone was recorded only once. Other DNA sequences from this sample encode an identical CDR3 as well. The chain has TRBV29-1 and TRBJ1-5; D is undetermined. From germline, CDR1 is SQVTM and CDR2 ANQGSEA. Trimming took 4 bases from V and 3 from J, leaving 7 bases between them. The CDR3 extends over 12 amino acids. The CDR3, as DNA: TGCAGCGTTGGGCAGCCCAATCAGCCCCAGCATTTT. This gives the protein CSVGQPNQPQHF.